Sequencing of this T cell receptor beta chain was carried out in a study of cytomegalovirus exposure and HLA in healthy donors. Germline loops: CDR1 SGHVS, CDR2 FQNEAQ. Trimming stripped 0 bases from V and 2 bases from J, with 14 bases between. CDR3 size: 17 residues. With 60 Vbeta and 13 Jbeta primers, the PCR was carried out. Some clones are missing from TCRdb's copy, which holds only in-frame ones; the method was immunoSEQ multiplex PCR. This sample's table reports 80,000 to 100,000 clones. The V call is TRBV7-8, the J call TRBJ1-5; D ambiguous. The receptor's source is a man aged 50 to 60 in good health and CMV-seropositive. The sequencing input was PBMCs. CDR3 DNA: TGTGCCAGCAGCTTAGCGCGGGCAGTATTCGGCAATCAGCCCCAGCATTTT. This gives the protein CASSLARAVFGNQPQHF.